This record covers a single TCR beta chain. Measured with immunoSEQ multiplex PCR; TCRdb has only the in-frame clones, and not every one. The data contain 200,000 to 250,000 clones, 85% to 90% of them singletons. These data belong to a study of blood T cell repertoires in COVID-19. Material: PBMCs or T cells enriched from blood (not recorded which). This receptor was obtained from a man aged 45-65 years who had been exposed to COVID-19.

The CDR3 nucleotides read TGTGCCACCAGCAGAGGGGGGACAGGGGCTAATGAAAAACTGTTTTTT. Translated: CATSRGGTGANEKLFF. The rearrangement joins TRBV15 to TRBJ1-4; 10 bases are shared with TRBD1. Germline CDR1 reads LNHNV; CDR2 reads YYDKDF (reference sequence). This CDR3 has 16 amino acids. V shed 1 base and J 3 bases; nucleotides not matched to a gene: 2.